A single sample gave rise to the 2 T cell receptor beta chains below, sequenced in a study of T cell responses to AZD1222 COVID-19 vaccine. Sequencing was performed with immunoSEQ multiplex PCR; in TCRdb, only in-frame clones are kept and a portion is missing. This sample's table has under 150,000 clones. Sequencing used peripheral blood. The source is an adult in good health.

This chain links TRBV20-1 with TRBJ1-2; no definite D call. Trimming cost V 5 bases and J 1 base, with 5 bases left between them. The CDR3 spans 11 residues. In germline, CDR1 is DFQATT, CDR2 SNEGSKA (reference sequence). CDR3 sequence: CSADDNYGYTF. The CDR3 DNA is TGCAGTGCTGACGATAACTATGGCTACACCTTC.

The genes are TRBV4-2 and TRBJ2-7; 10 nucleotides line up with TRBD1. CDR3 length: 15 residues. J lost 6 bases, V lost 1 base, and 6 bases had no gene match. Germline V gives CDR1 LGHNA, CDR2 YNFKEQ. The CDR3 loop is CASSQGQGAKGEQYF. The CDR3 bases are TGTGCCAGCAGCCAAGGACAGGGGGCGAAGGGCGAGCAGTACTTC.